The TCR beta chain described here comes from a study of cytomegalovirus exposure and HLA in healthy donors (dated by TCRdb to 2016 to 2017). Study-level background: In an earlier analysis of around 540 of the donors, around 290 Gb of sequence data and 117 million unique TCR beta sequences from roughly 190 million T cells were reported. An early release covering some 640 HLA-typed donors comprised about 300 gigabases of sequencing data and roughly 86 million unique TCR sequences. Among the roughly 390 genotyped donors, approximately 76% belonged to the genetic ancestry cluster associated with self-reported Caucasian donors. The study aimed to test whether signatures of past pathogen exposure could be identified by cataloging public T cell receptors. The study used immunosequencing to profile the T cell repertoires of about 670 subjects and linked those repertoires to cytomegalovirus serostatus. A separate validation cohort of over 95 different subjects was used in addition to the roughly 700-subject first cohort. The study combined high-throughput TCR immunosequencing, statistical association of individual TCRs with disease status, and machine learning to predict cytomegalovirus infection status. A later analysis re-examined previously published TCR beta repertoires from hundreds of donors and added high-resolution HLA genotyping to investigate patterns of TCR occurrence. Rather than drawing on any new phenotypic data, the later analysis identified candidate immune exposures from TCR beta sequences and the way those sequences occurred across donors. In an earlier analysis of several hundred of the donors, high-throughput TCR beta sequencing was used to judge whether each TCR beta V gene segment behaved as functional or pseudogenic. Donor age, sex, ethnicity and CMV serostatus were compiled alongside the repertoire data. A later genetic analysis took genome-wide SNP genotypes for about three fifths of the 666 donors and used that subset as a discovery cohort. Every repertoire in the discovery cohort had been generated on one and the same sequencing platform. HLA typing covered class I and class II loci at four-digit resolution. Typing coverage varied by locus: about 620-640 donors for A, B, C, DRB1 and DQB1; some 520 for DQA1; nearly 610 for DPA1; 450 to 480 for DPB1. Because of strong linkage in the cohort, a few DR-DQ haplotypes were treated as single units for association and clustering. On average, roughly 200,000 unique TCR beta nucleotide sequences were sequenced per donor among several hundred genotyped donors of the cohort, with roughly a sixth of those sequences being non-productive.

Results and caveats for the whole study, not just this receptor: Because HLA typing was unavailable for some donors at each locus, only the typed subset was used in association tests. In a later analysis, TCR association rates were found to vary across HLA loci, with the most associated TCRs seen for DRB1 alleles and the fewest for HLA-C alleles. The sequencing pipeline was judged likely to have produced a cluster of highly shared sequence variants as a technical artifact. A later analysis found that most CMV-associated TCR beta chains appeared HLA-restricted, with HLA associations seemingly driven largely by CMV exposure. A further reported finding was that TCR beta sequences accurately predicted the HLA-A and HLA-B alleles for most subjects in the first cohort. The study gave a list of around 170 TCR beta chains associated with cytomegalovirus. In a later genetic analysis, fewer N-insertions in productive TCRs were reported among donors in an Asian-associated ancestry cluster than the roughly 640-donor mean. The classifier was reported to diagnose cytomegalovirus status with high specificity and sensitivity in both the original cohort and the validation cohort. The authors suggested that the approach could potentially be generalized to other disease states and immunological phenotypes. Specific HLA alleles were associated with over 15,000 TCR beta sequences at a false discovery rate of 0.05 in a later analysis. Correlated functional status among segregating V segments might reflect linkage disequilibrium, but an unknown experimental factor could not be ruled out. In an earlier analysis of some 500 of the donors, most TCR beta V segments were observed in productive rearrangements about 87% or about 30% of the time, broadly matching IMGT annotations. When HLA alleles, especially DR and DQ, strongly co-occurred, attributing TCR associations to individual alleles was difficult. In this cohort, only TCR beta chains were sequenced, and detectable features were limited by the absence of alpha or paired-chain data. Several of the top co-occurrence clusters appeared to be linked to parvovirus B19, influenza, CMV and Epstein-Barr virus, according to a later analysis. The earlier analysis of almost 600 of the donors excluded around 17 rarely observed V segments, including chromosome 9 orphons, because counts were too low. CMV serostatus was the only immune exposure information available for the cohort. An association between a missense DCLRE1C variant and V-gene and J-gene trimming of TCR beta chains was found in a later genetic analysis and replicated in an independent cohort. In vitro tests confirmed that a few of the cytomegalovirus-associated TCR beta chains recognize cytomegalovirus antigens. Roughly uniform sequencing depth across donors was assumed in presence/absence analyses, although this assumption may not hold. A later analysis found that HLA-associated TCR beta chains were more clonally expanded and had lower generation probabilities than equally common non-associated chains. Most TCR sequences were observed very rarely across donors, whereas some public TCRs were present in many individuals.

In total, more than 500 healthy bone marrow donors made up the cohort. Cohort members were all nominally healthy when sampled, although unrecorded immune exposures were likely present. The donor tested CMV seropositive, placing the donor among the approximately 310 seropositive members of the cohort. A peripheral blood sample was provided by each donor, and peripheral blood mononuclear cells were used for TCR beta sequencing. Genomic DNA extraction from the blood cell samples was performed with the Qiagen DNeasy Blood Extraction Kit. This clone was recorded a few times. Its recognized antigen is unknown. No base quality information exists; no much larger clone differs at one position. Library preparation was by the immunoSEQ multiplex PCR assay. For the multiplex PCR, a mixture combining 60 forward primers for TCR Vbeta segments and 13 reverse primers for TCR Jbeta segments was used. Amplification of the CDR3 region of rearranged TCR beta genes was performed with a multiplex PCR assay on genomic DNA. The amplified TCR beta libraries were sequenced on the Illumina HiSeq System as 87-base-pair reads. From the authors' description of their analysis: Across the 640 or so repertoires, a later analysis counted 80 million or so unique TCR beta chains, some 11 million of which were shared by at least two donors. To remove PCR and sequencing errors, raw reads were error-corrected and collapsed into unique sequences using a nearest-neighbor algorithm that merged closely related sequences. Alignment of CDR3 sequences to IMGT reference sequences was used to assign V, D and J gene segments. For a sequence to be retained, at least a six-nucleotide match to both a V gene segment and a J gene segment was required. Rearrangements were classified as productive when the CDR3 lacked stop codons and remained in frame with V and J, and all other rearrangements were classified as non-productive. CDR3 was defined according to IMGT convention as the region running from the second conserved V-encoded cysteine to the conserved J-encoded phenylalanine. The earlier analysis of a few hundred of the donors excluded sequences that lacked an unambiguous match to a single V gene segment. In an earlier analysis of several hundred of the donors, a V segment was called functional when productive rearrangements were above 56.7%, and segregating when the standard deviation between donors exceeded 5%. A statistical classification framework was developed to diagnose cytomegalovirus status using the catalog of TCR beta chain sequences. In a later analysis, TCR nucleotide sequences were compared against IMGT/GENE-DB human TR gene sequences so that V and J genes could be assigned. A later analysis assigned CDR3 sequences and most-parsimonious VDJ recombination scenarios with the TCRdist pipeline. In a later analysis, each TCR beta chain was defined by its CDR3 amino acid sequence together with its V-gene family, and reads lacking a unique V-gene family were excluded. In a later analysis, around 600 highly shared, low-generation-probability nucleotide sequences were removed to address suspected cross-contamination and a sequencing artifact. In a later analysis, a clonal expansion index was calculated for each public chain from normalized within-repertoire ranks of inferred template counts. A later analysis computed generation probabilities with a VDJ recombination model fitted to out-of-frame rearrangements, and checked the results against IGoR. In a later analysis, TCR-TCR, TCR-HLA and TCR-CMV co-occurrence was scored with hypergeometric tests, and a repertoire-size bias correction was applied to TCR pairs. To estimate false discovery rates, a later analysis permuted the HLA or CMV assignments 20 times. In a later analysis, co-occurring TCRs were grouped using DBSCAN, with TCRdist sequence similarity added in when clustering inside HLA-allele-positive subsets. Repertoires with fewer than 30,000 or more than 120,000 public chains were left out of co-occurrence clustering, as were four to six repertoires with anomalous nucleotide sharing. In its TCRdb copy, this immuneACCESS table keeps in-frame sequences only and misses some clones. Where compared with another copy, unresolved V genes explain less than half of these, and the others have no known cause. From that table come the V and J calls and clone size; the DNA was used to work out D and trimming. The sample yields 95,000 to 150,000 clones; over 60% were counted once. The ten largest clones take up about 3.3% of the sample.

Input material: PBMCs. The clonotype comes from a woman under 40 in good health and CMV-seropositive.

The base sequence is TGCGCCAGCAGCCCGGGACAGTACGAGCAGTACTTC. The encoded protein is CASSPGQYEQYF. The rearranged chain carries TRBV5-1 and TRBJ2-7, with TRBD1 matching 7 junction bases. V trim: 4 bases; J trim: 4 bases; unmatched bases: 2. CDR1 SGHRS and CDR2 YFSETQ were looked up in the germline V gene. The CDR3 goes from the cysteine to the phenylalanine over 12 residues. The sequence is cut down to CDR3 DNA, 36 bases in frame from base 1.